This TCR beta chain came from a study of a mutant IDH1 vaccine in newly diagnosed glioma. At the level of the study: The initiation of vaccination occurred 4-6 weeks after radiotherapy alone, or with temozolomide cycles. Of treated patients, about 60% were men and about 38% women, averaging around 39 years. Findings and limits, study-wide: Among patients, 93.3% showed immune responses induced by the vaccine.

The time point: week 23, last vaccination. A single vaccine dose contained 300 ug of mutant IDH1 20-mer peptide, and topical imiquimod was used with it. This clone was detected only a few times. The antigen is undetermined. The CDR3 has 14 amino acids. V lost 7 bases, J lost 7 bases, and 22 bases lay in between. Germline assignment: CDR1 SQVTM and CDR2 ANQGSEA. Profiled with immunoSEQ multiplex PCR; TCRdb holds only in-frame clones, not every one. Of tens of thousands of clones in the sample, about 80% are singletons; the top ten hold roughly 13%. The receptor was derived from a man younger than 30 with glioma. The input for sequencing was PBMCs, taken from a glioma patient whose treatment included an IDH1 peptide vaccine. This chain joins TRBV29-1 and TRBJ1-1, with D maybe TRBD1 (5 bases). This chain's CDR3 is CSALRGSQGGEAFF. For the CDR3, the DNA is TGCAGCGCTCTGAGGGGCAGCCAAGGAGGTGAAGCTTTCTTT.